This TCR beta chain was profiled in a study of blood T cells in healthy people across ages. A second PCR of 7 to 11 cycles used a sample-barcoded 5' primer and a J-beta primer mix. TCRdb re-analysed the 5' RACE reads in MiXCR, keeping a single row per CDR3 protein. The data show under 750,000 distinct CDR3 sequences, with less than 60% seen just once and approximately 25% held by the top ten. This CDR3 region has 17 residues. The junction had 8 bases not matched to a gene; V was cut back by 4 bases and J by 3 bases. The germline CDR1 and CDR2 sequences are MGHRA and YSYEKL. This receptor was taken from a man older than 75 in good health. The sample was blood. This sequence joins TRBV4-1 and TRBJ1-6; 8 bases fit TRBD1. This CDR3 is CASSREGQVVYNSPLHF. The DNA for the CDR3 is TGCGCCAGCAGCCGAGAGGGACAGGTCGTCTATAATTCACCCCTCCACTTT.